These T cell receptor beta chains were read from a single sample in a study of identical twins. TCRdb re-called the 5' RACE reads with MiXCR, one entry per CDR3 protein. The table includes hundreds of thousands of distinct CDR3 sequences, roughly 8% detected once. This sample was also put to use in a study of yellow fever vaccine responses in identical twins.

The sequenced sample was PBMCs. The receptors were gathered from a woman between 18 and 30 years old in good health. The CDR3 runs from the conserved cysteine through the conserved F or W. Each record gives: V gene, D gene, clone size, J gene, CDR3 protein, CDR3 DNA. D genes are given only for firm matches. Clone sizes are given selectively: once, few, many, or a class where the clone is expanded.

V: TRBV28
D: TRBD1
size: many
J: TRBJ2-2
CDR3: CASSSPGQGTGELFF
DNA: TGTGCCAGCAGTTCTCCGGGACAGGGTACCGGGGAGCTGTTTTTT

V: TRBV20-1
D: NA
size: few
J: TRBJ2-1
CDR3: CSARPPELAEQFF
DNA: TGCAGTGCTAGACCCCCTGAACTCGCTGAGCAGTTCTTC

V: TRBV6-1
D: NA
size: few
J: TRBJ1-6
CDR3: CASSHSGSYNSPLHF
DNA: TGTGCCAGCAGCCATAGCGGTTCCTATAATTCACCCCTCCACTTT

V: TRBV4-2
D: NA
size: NA
J: TRBJ2-7
CDR3: CASGPEGDLYEQYF
DNA: TGTGCCAGCGGTCCCGAAGGGGACCTCTACGAGCAGTACTTC

V: TRBV10-2
D: TRBD2
size: NA
J: TRBJ2-5
CDR3: CASSQGTSGRAWETQYF
DNA: TGCGCCAGCAGTCAGGGGACTAGCGGGAGGGCCTGGGAGACCCAGTACTTC

V: TRBV7-9
D: NA
size: NA
J: TRBJ1-6
CDR3: CASSGGVLDSPLHF
DNA: TGTGCCAGCAGCGGGGGGGTGTTGGATTCACCCCTCCACTTT

V: TRBV15
D: TRBD1
size: few
J: TRBJ2-2
CDR3: CATSRAIGTANTGELFF
DNA: TGTGCCACCAGCAGAGCGATTGGGACAGCGAACACCGGGGAGCTGTTTTTT

V: TRBV4-1
D: NA
size: many
J: TRBJ1-5
CDR3: CASSQDWDLNQPQHF
DNA: TGCGCCAGCAGCCAAGATTGGGACCTTAATCAGCCCCAGCATTTT

V: TRBV27
D: TRBD1
size: NA
J: TRBJ1-1
CDR3: CASSRIPSGTGETEAFF
DNA: TGTGCCAGCAGTCGTATCCCCTCCGGGACAGGGGAAACTGAAGCTTTCTTT

V: TRBV28
D: TRBD2
size: NA
J: TRBJ2-7
CDR3: CASSISGLGNEQYF
DNA: TGTGCCAGCAGTATTAGCGGGTTAGGGAACGAGCAGTACTTC

V: TRBV11-2
D: NA
size: NA
J: TRBJ2-3
CDR3: CASSLMGVPSTDTQYF
DNA: TGTGCCAGCAGCCTGATGGGGGTCCCTAGCACAGATACGCAGTATTTT

V: TRBV7-6
D: TRBD2
size: NA
J: TRBJ2-7
CDR3: CASSPWTSRYEQYF
DNA: TGTGCCAGCAGCCCCTGGACTAGCAGATACGAGCAGTACTTC

V: TRBV12-3/TRBV12-4
D: NA
size: many
J: TRBJ2-4
CDR3: CASSFSVNGNIQYF
DNA: TGTGCCAGCAGTTTCTCAGTGAATGGAAACATTCAGTACTTC

V: TRBV7-8
D: TRBD1
size: NA
J: TRBJ2-5
CDR3: CASSRGQIKTQETQYF
DNA: TGTGCCAGCAGCAGGGGACAGATAAAGACTCAAGAGACCCAGTACTTC

V: TRBV10-1
D: NA
size: NA
J: TRBJ2-2
CDR3: CASSEHLDTGELFF
DNA: TGCGCCAGCAGTGAGCATCTTGACACCGGGGAGCTGTTTTTT

V: TRBV6-5
D: NA
size: NA
J: TRBJ2-7
CDR3: CASSYVQRSYEQYF
DNA: TGTGCCAGCAGTTACGTGCAGAGATCCTACGAGCAGTACTTC

V: TRBV9
D: NA
size: NA
J: TRBJ2-1
CDR3: CASSVWDSYNEQFF
DNA: TGTGCCAGCAGCGTATGGGACTCTTACAATGAGCAGTTCTTC

V: TRBV4-3
D: NA
size: few
J: TRBJ2-3
CDR3: CASSQERGLGTQYF
DNA: TGCGCCAGCAGCCAAGAGCGAGGGCTAGGAACGCAGTATTTT

V: TRBV15
D: NA
size: NA
J: TRBJ2-1
CDR3: CATSRGFNRGGNEQFF
DNA: TGTGCCACCAGCAGGGGGTTCAACAGGGGAGGCAATGAGCAGTTCTTC

V: TRBV12-3/TRBV12-4
D: NA
size: many
J: TRBJ2-2
CDR3: CASRQGGELFF
DNA: TGTGCCAGCAGGCAGGGTGGGGAGCTGTTTTTT

V: TRBV20-1
D: TRBD2
size: NA
J: TRBJ2-5
CDR3: CSARAGGKRETQYF
DNA: TGCAGTGCTCGAGCGGGGGGCAAGCGCGAGACCCAGTACTTC

V: TRBV6-1
D: NA
size: many
J: TRBJ2-1
CDR3: CASSLDTNPYNEQFF
DNA: TGTGCCAGCAGCCTAGACACGAACCCTTACAATGAGCAGTTCTTC

V: TRBV11-1
D: NA
size: few
J: TRBJ1-1
CDR3: CASSLVVLGGGRGNTEAFF
DNA: TGTGCCAGCAGCTTAGTCGTTTTAGGTGGAGGGCGGGGAAACACTGAAGCTTTCTTT

V: TRBV6-1
D: NA
size: few
J: TRBJ2-2
CDR3: CASMGWDTGELFF
DNA: TGTGCCAGCATGGGTTGGGACACCGGGGAGCTGTTTTTT

V: TRBV20-1
D: NA
size: many
J: TRBJ1-5
CDR3: CSATRGNQPQHF
DNA: TGCAGTGCTACAAGGGGGAATCAGCCCCAGCATTTT

V: TRBV29-1
D: NA
size: many
J: TRBJ2-2
CDR3: CSVEAGGYTGELFF
DNA: TGCAGCGTTGAGGCAGGGGGGTACACCGGGGAGCTGTTTTTT

V: TRBV4-3
D: NA
size: NA
J: TRBJ1-6
CDR3: CASSQEEGVNSPLHF
DNA: TGCGCCAGCAGCCAAGAGGAAGGAGTTAATTCACCCCTCCACTTT

V: TRBV10-3
D: TRBD1
size: few
J: TRBJ2-1
CDR3: CAISRDRLNEQFF
DNA: TGTGCCATTTCGCGGGACAGGCTCAATGAGCAGTTCTTC

V: TRBV7-7
D: NA
size: once
J: TRBJ2-1
CDR3: CASSFLSGHEQFF
DNA: TGTGCTAGCAGCTTTCTTTCAGGCCATGAGCAGTTCTTC

V: TRBV10-3
D: TRBD1
size: NA
J: TRBJ2-2
CDR3: CAISEPGQTNTGELFF
DNA: TGTGCCATCAGTGAGCCGGGACAGACGAACACCGGGGAGCTGTTTTTT

V: TRBV25-1
D: NA
size: many
J: TRBJ2-1
CDR3: CASSEWEEAEGSYNEQFF
DNA: TGTGCCAGCAGTGAATGGGAAGAGGCTGAAGGGTCCTACAATGAGCAGTTCTTC

V: TRBV24-1
D: NA
size: NA
J: TRBJ2-3
CDR3: CATSDLGTTTDTQYF
DNA: TGTGCCACCAGTGATTTGGGCACAACCACAGATACGCAGTATTTT

V: TRBV12-3/TRBV12-4
D: NA
size: many
J: TRBJ2-3
CDR3: CASSSTGTDTQYF
DNA: TGTGCCAGCAGTTCCACAGGCACAGATACGCAGTATTTT

V: TRBV11-3
D: NA
size: NA
J: TRBJ2-7
CDR3: CASSLGSGIRSEQYF
DNA: TGTGCCAGCAGCTTAGGGTCTGGAATTAGGTCCGAGCAGTACTTC

V: TRBV10-3
D: TRBD1
size: NA
J: TRBJ2-1
CDR3: CAISRGPRDRGVNEQLF
DNA: TGTGCCATCAGTCGCGGCCCCCGGGACAGGGGGGTCAATGAGCAGCTCTTC

V: TRBV28
D: TRBD1
size: NA
J: TRBJ2-7
CDR3: CASTKGGQRSYEQYF
DNA: TGTGCCAGCACCAAAGGGGGACAGCGCTCCTACGAGCAGTACTTC

V: TRBV7-9
D: NA
size: many
J: TRBJ2-7
CDR3: CASSPTGSNEQYF
DNA: TGTGCCAGCAGCCCGACAGGCAGCAACGAGCAGTACTTC

V: TRBV7-8
D: TRBD2
size: many
J: TRBJ2-7
CDR3: CASTPPKGTSGYEQYF
DNA: TGTGCCAGCACACCTCCGAAAGGGACTAGCGGATACGAGCAGTACTTC

V: TRBV11-2
D: NA
size: few
J: TRBJ2-1
CDR3: CASSRDSRYNEQFF
DNA: TGTGCCAGCAGCCGAGACAGCAGATACAATGAGCAGTTCTTC

V: TRBV5-1
D: TRBD1
size: NA
J: TRBJ2-7
CDR3: CASSLTGTAKYEQYF
DNA: TGCGCCAGCAGCTTGACCGGGACAGCGAAATACGAGCAGTACTTC

V: TRBV5-1
D: TRBD2
size: few
J: TRBJ2-1
CDR3: CASSPEGLAYEQFF
DNA: TGCGCCAGCAGTCCCGAGGGACTAGCCTATGAGCAGTTCTTC

V: TRBV10-3
D: TRBD1
size: NA
J: TRBJ1-3
CDR3: CAISPVPDRDSGNTIYF
DNA: TGTGCCATCAGTCCAGTCCCGGACAGGGACTCTGGAAACACCATATATTTT

V: TRBV12-3/TRBV12-4
D: TRBD1
size: few
J: TRBJ2-3
CDR3: CASSLVRDRGTDTQYF
DNA: TGTGCCAGCAGTTTAGTACGGGACAGGGGCACAGATACGCAGTATTTT

V: TRBV20-1
D: TRBD2
size: few
J: TRBJ2-1
CDR3: CSARVGRGDNEQFF
DNA: TGCAGTGCTAGAGTGGGGCGGGGGGACAATGAGCAGTTCTTC

V: TRBV20-1
D: TRBD2
size: few
J: TRBJ2-3
CDR3: CSASTSGGASTDTQYF
DNA: TGCAGTGCTTCGACTAGCGGGGGAGCTAGCACAGATACGCAGTATTTT

V: TRBV27
D: NA
size: many
J: TRBJ1-1
CDR3: CASSLLNRHEAFF
DNA: TGTGCCAGCAGTCTCCTTAACAGGCACGAAGCTTTCTTT

V: TRBV4-2
D: NA
size: NA
J: TRBJ2-2
CDR3: CAMGPQYETHTGELFF
DNA: TGTGCCATGGGCCCCCAGTATGAAACCCACACCGGGGAGCTGTTTTTT

V: TRBV7-6
D: TRBD1
size: NA
J: TRBJ1-1
CDR3: CASSLVGGQGTTEAFF
DNA: TGTGCCAGCAGCTTAGTAGGGGGACAGGGAACCACTGAAGCTTTCTTT

V: TRBV6-5
D: TRBD1
size: few
J: TRBJ1-1
CDR3: CASSSMGQAYTEAFF
DNA: TGTGCCAGCAGTTCGATGGGACAGGCATACACTGAAGCTTTCTTT

V: TRBV9
D: NA
size: few
J: TRBJ2-1
CDR3: CASNDPGQIEQFF
DNA: TGTGCCAGCAATGACCCGGGACAAATAGAGCAGTTCTTC

V: TRBV7-6
D: NA
size: NA
J: TRBJ1-6
CDR3: CASSLVGSGNSPLHF
DNA: TGTGCCAGCAGCTTAGTAGGCAGTGGAAATTCACCCCTCCACTTT

V: TRBV12-3/TRBV12-4
D: NA
size: many
J: TRBJ2-1
CDR3: CASRDRYNEQFF
DNA: TGTGCCAGCCGCGATAGGTACAATGAGCAGTTCTTC

V: TRBV19
D: NA
size: few
J: TRBJ2-1
CDR3: CASSPGISNEQFF
DNA: TGTGCCAGTAGTCCCGGCATTTCGAATGAGCAGTTCTTC